A single sample gave rise to the 32 T cell receptor beta chains below, sequenced in a study of high-grade serous ovarian cancer treatment subgroups. Tumor tissue was taken before any definitive surgery or chemotherapy was given. Only in-frame clones appear in the TCRdb table, and some are missing; sequencing was by immunoSEQ multiplex PCR. The sample gives 10,000 to 13,000 clones, roughly 87% of which show up once; under 7.5% is in the top ten. The sequenced sample was tumor tissue. Receptor source: a human donor with high-grade serous ovarian cancer.

The chain combines TRBV5-4 with TRBJ2-5; 9 bases align to TRBD1. Germline V lookup: CDR1 SGHNT, CDR2 YYREEE (reference sequence). The V gene end was trimmed by 1 base and the J gene end by 4 bases; junction bases not matched to a gene: 2. This CDR3 has 14 residues. CDR3 sequence: CASSLRTGVETQYF. The CDR3 nucleotides are TGTGCCAGCAGCTTGCGGACAGGGGTAGAGACCCAGTACTTC.

This sequence joins TRBV19 and TRBJ1-3, with D tentatively TRBD1 (6 bases). Looked up from germline, CDR1 is LNHDA and CDR2 is SQIVND (reference sequence). The V and J ends lost 2 bases and 0 bases respectively, with 11 bases between them. The CDR3 is 16 amino acids. CDR3 nucleotides: TGTGCCAGTAGTATACCAGGGGTGAACTCTGGAAACACCATATATTTT. Translation: CASSIPGVNSGNTIYF.

This clone came up once. The chain is built from TRBV10-2 and TRBJ1-4; D not certain. Germline lookup yields CDR1 WSHSY and CDR2 SAAADI. The CDR3 has 13 amino acids. V was trimmed by 7 bases and J by 1 base, leaving 7 bases between them. Here the CDR3 reads CASKGLTNEKLFF. In DNA, the CDR3 is TGCGCCAGCAAGGGATTAACTAATGAAAAACTGTTTTTT.

This chain uses TRBV18 with TRBJ2-2; 7 bases are a match to TRBD2. This CDR3 spans 17 amino acids. Germline V CDR1 and CDR2: KGHSH, LQKENI. The V and J ends lost 2 bases and 0 bases, in that order; junction bases with no gene match: 6. The CDR3: CASSPGREGSNTGELFF. The CDR3 DNA follows: TGTGCCAGCTCACCAGGGAGGGAAGGGTCGAACACCGGGGAGCTGTTTTTT. The full variable domain, rest sourced from reference TRBV18 and TRBJ2-2, is NAGVMQNPRHLVRRRGQEARLRCSPMKGHSHVYWYRQLPEEGLKFMVYLQKENIIDESGMPKERFSAEFPKEGPSILRIQQVVRGDSAAYFCASSPGREGSNTGELFFGEGSRLTVL.

This clone has just a few counts. The DNA of the CDR3 is TGCGCCAGCAGCTCCCAGGGGCGCATCGACGAGCAGTACTTC. This encodes CASSSQGRIDEQYF. The chain couples TRBV5-1 to TRBJ2-7; a weak D match, TRBD1 (6 bases). V was clipped by 3 bases and J by 5 bases, with 15 bases between them. Germline CDR1 is SGHRS and CDR2 is YFSETQ. The CDR3 length is 14 residues. The full variable domain, rest sourced from reference TRBV5-1 and TRBJ2-7, is KAGVTQTPRYLIKTRGQQVTLSCSPISGHRSVSWYQQTPGQGLQFLFEYFSETQRNKGNFPGRFSGRQFSNSRSEMNVSTLELGDSALYLCASSSQGRIDEQYFGPGTRLTVT.

The chain employs TRBV28 and TRBJ2-2, with D tentatively TRBD1 (5 bases). Germline assignment: CDR1 MDHEN and CDR2 SYDVKM. V was pared by 7 bases and J by 1 base, with 10 bases between. This CDR3 spans 14 amino acids. As DNA, the CDR3 is TGTGCCAGCATCCGGACACAGAACACCGGGGAGCTGTTTTTT. This sequence encodes CASIRTQNTGELFF.

This clone was observed once. The rearrangement links TRBV7-3 to TRBJ2-6; the match to TRBD1 covers 9 bases. Losses at the gene ends were 3 bases for V and 3 bases for J; bases not matched to a gene: 6. Per the germline V gene, CDR1 is SGHTA and CDR2 is FQGTGA. The CDR3 loop spans 17 amino acids. The CDR3 bases are TGTGCCAGCAGCTTCACAGGGGGCCTCGATGGGGCCAACGTCCTGACTTTC. Amino acids: CASSFTGGLDGANVLTF.

The chain combines TRBV10-3 with TRBJ1-3; D is perhaps TRBD1 (5 bases). The CDR3 length is 15 residues. Germline V lookup: CDR1 ENHRY, CDR2 SYGVKD. V dropped 6 bases and J dropped 4 bases, with 16 bases sitting between them. The CDR3 DNA reads as TGTGCCATCAGAGAGGGACCCTCGGGGGGAAACACCATATATTTT. It translates to CAIREGPSGGNTIYF.

This rearrangement joins TRBV18 to TRBJ1-1; D gene unclear. CDR1 KGHSH and CDR2 LQKENI come from the germline V gene. The CDR3 runs to 14 residues. The V gene lost 2 bases and the J gene lost 5 bases, with 12 bases spanning the gap. The CDR3 spells CASSPTGMGTEAFF. CDR3 nucleotides: TGTGCCAGCTCACCAACGGGTATGGGGACTGAAGCTTTCTTT. Full variable domain (rest looked up from reference TRBV18 and TRBJ1-1): NAGVMQNPRHLVRRRGQEARLRCSPMKGHSHVYWYRQLPEEGLKFMVYLQKENIIDESGMPKERFSAEFPKEGPSILRIQQVVRGDSAAYFCASSPTGMGTEAFFGQGTRLTVV.

The chain couples TRBV5-1 to TRBJ1-1; tentatively, D is TRBD1 (6 bases). In germline, CDR1 is SGHRS, CDR2 YFSETQ. This CDR3 is 16 amino acids long. Trimming left V 0 bases short and J 7 bases short, with 19 bases between. The CDR3 sequence is CASSLAGTKGEVEAFF. In nucleotides, the CDR3 is TGCGCCAGCAGCTTGGCGGGCACCAAGGGGGAAGTTGAAGCTTTCTTT.

This chain joins TRBV6-6 and TRBJ2-7; D call uncertain. Germline loops: CDR1 MNHNY, CDR2 SVGAGI (reference sequence). The germline V and J ends were trimmed by 0 bases and 6 bases, with 15 bases remaining between them. The CDR3 is made up of 15 amino acids. CDR3 sequence reads: CASSYSTSLGSEQYF. CDR3 coding DNA: TGTGCCAGCAGTTACTCGACATCCTTGGGAAGCGAGCAGTACTTC.

This clone was counted only a few times. The chain carries TRBV13 and TRBJ2-1; 8 nucleotides agree with TRBD2. The CDR3 consists of 14 residues. Germline CDR1 reads PRHDT; CDR2 reads FYEKMQ (reference sequence). With V trimmed by 3 bases and J by 9 bases, 7 bases remained unmatched. The CDR3 sequence is CASSFKAGEGEQFF. The DNA of the CDR3 is TGTGCCAGCAGCTTTAAAGCGGGAGAGGGTGAGCAGTTCTTC.

V usage is TRBV28 and J usage is TRBJ1-4; D gene ambiguous. Germline CDR1 is MDHEN and CDR2 is SYDVKM. This CDR3 region has 11 residues. V was trimmed by 3 bases and J by 6 bases, leaving 2 bases between them. CDR3 region: CASSFYEKLFF. CDR3 sequence (DNA): TGTGCCAGCAGTTTTTATGAAAAACTGTTTTTT. The variable domain in full, with the rest retrieved from reference TRBV28 and TRBJ1-4, is DVKVTQSSRYLVKRTGEKVFLECVQDMDHENMFWYRQDPGLGLRLIYFSYDVKMKEKGDIPEGYSVSREKKERFSLILESASTNQTSMYLCASSFYEKLFFGSGTQLSVL.

The chain carries TRBV28 and TRBJ2-1; 11 bases are a match to TRBD2. Unmatched junction bases numbered 16, after V lost 5 bases and J lost 1 base. This CDR3 is built from 20 residues. From germline, CDR1 is MDHEN and CDR2 SYDVKM. CDR3 nucleotides: TGTGCCAGCAGTCAGGGGTTGGCTAGCGGGAGGTTATTGTCCTACAATGAGCAGTTCTTC. Translated, it gives CASSQGLASGRLLSYNEQFF.

About this clone: A read error may account for a junction end that differs from germline. The chain combines TRBV4-2 with TRBJ2-5, with 11 positions matching TRBD2. The CDR3 has 15 amino acids. The germline V gene encodes CDR1 LGHNA and CDR2 YNFKEQ. CDR3 sequence (DNA): TGTGCCAGCCGCCAGCGACTAGCGGGGCAAGAGACCCAGTACTTC. Translation gives CASRQRLAGQETQYF.

V usage is TRBV23-1 and J usage is TRBJ1-4; no reliable D call. TRBV23-1 falls under the ORF class, with uncertain function. V lost 10 bases, J lost 8 bases, and 11 bases lay in between. This CDR3 spans 11 amino acids. The CDR3 protein is CATPGGEKLFF. In DNA, the CDR3 is TGCGCCACACCGGGCGGGGAAAAACTGTTTTTT.

This rearrangement joins TRBV29-1 to TRBJ1-3; D ambiguous. The length of the CDR3 is 15 residues. The V end was cut by 8 bases, the J end by 0 bases, with 17 bases between. CDR1 is SQVTM and CDR2 is ANQGSEA in the germline V gene. The CDR3 region is CSNQPRLLSGNTIYF. The CDR3 DNA reads as TGCAGCAACCAACCGAGACTTCTCTCTGGAAACACCATATATTTT.

The rearrangement uses TRBV10-2 and TRBJ2-5; D is uncertain. Germline CDR1 and CDR2: WSHSY and SAAADI. The V end lost 7 bases, the J end lost 5 bases, and 20 bases lay between the germline ends. This CDR3 has 15 residues. CDR3 in DNA: TGCGCCAGCACCGGGTTGGGAACCGGCAGGGAGACCCAGTACTTC. This sequence encodes CASTGLGTGRETQYF.

The chain has TRBV5-1 and TRBJ2-3; no firm D call. V was cut by 0 bases and J by 4 bases, with 15 bases left in between. This CDR3 is 16 amino acids long. CDR1 and CDR2 from the germline V gene are SGHRS and YFSETQ. The chain's CDR3 is CASSLESTRGSDTQYF. CDR3 coding DNA: TGCGCCAGCAGCTTGGAGAGTACGAGAGGATCAGATACGCAGTATTTT.

The V gene is TRBV10-3, the J gene TRBJ2-2; D remains ambiguous. With 8 bases removed from V and 2 bases from J, the gap between germline ends came to 6 bases. CDR1 is ENHRY, CDR2 SYGVKD, per germline. This CDR3 comprises 12 residues. CDR3 bases: TGTGCCATCTCTGGTAACACCGGGGAGCTGTTTTTT. Its protein product is CAISGNTGELFF.

Note on this clone: A read error may produce the germline difference seen at one junction end. The V call is TRBV6-1, the J call TRBJ1-6; 9 bases align to TRBD1. The CDR3 consists of 14 residues. The V gene's germline CDR1 is MNHNS and CDR2 SASEGT. CDR3 sequence (DNA): TGTGCCGGCAGAGAGGGACAGGGAGATTCACCCCTCCACTTT. Its translation is CAGREGQGDSPLHF.

The chain has TRBV29-1 and TRBJ2-5; the D call may be TRBD1 or TRBD2 (7 bases each). Germline V CDR1 and CDR2: SQVTM, ANQGSEA. The CDR3 spans 13 residues. Between the trimmed V and J ends, which lost 3 bases and 9 bases, there was a span of 17 bases. The CDR3 loop reads CSVEGGQGDPQYF. As DNA, the CDR3 is TGCAGCGTTGAGGGGGGGCAGGGGGACCCCCAGTACTTC.

CDR3 protein: CASSLGGEGTAEAFF. DNA for the CDR3: TGTGCCAGCAGTTTAGGGGGAGAAGGGACGGCAGAAGCTTTCTTT. This chain uses TRBV28 with TRBJ1-1; D possibly corresponds to TRBD1 (5 bases). Germline V gives CDR1 MDHEN, CDR2 SYDVKM. V gave up 2 bases and J gave up 8 bases, with 18 bases separating them. The CDR3 runs 15 residues.

CDR3 sequence: CASTPPETNYGYTF. CDR3 bases: TGTGCCAGCACCCCACCAGAAACTAACTATGGCTACACCTTC. The gene calls are TRBV28 and TRBJ1-2; D unresolved. The V gene's germline CDR1 is MDHEN and CDR2 SYDVKM. V lost 7 bases and J lost 0, with 12 bases in between. This CDR3 spans 14 amino acids.

The J gene is TRBJ1-6, the V gene TRBV5-1, with a tentative D call TRBD1 (5 bases). The CDR3 contains 16 residues. The V gene lost 2 bases and the J gene lost 8 bases, with 17 bases spanning the gap. In germline, CDR1 is SGHRS, CDR2 YFSETQ. CDR3: CASSFGQGREDSPLHF. Here the CDR3 DNA reads TGCGCCAGCAGCTTCGGCCAGGGAAGGGAGGATTCACCCCTCCACTTT. Combining the CDR3 with reference TRBV5-1 and TRBJ1-6 gives the whole variable domain KAGVTQTPRYLIKTRGQQVTLSCSPISGHRSVSWYQQTPGQGLQFLFEYFSETQRNKGNFPGRFSGRQFSNSRSEMNVSTLELGDSALYLCASSFGQGREDSPLHFGNGTRLTVT.

V usage is TRBV9 and J usage is TRBJ2-1; no definite D call. Germline V gives CDR1 SGDLS, CDR2 YYNGEE. Trimming took 3 bases from V and 7 from J, leaving 5 bases between them. The CDR3 totals 11 residues. As DNA, the CDR3 is TGTGCCAGCAGCGGCCAAAATGAGCAGTTCTTC. It yields the protein CASSGQNEQFF.

The chain is built from TRBV5-1 and TRBJ2-3, with 7 bases lining up with TRBD2. The germline gives CDR1 SGHRS, CDR2 YFSETQ. V was clipped by 0 bases and J by 4 bases; unmatched bases: 5. The CDR3 has 15 residues. CDR3 loop: CASSLGGEGSDTQYF. As DNA, the CDR3 is TGCGCCAGCAGCTTGGGGGGGGAGGGCTCAGATACGCAGTATTTT.

The chain recombines TRBV28 with TRBJ2-3, with 12 bases lining up with TRBD2. J was trimmed by 1 base and V by 5 bases; bases with no gene match: 19. The CDR3 consists of 21 residues. Per germline, CDR1 MDHEN and CDR2 SYDVKM. The CDR3 DNA sequence: TGTGCCAGCAGTCCGGGACAGTACGGACTAGCGGGACGGGTCCGCACAGATACGCAGTATTTT. It yields the protein CASSPGQYGLAGRVRTDTQYF. The full variable domain, its missing parts supplied by reference TRBV28 and TRBJ2-3, is DVKVTQSSRYLVKRTGEKVFLECVQDMDHENMFWYRQDPGLGLRLIYFSYDVKMKEKGDIPEGYSVSREKKERFSLILESASTNQTSMYLCASSPGQYGLAGRVRTDTQYFGPGTRLTVL.

In DNA form, the CDR3 reads TGCGCCAGCAGCTTGGAGGGACAGGGTATGCACGAGCAGTACTTC. This sequence encodes CASSLEGQGMHEQYF. The rearrangement uses TRBV5-1 and TRBJ2-7; TRBD1 matches 9 bases. This CDR3 has 15 amino acids. J gave up 5 bases and V 0 bases, and 6 bases lay outside the gene matches. Germline V gene data show CDR1 as SGHRS and CDR2 as YFSETQ.

The V and J genes are TRBV10-3 and TRBJ1-4; D is perhaps TRBD1 (5 bases). V lost 2 bases and J lost 1, with 5 bases in between. The CDR3 covers 14 residues. Germline V gene lookup returns CDR1 ENHRY and CDR2 SYGVKD. CDR3 coding DNA: TGTGCCATCAGTGAGAGGGGAACTAATGAAAAACTGTTTTTT. This gives the protein CAISERGTNEKLFF.

This chain uses TRBV27 with TRBJ2-4; 7 nucleotides match TRBD1. Trimming cost V 3 bases and J 7 bases; bases outside gene matches: 3. The CDR3 contains 13 residues. CDR1 and CDR2 from the germline V gene are MNHEY and SMNVEV (reference sequence). For the CDR3, the DNA is TGTGCCAGCAGTTTTCAGGGGGAGAACATTCAGTACTTC. It translates to CASSFQGENIQYF.

This clone is labeled medium-sized. The chain combines TRBV5-1 with TRBJ2-3, with D unresolved. The germline V gene encodes CDR1 SGHRS and CDR2 YFSETQ. Trimming cost V 1 base and J 2 bases, with 11 bases left between them. This CDR3 contains 15 residues. CDR3 amino acids: CASSLHSSLTDTQYF. The CDR3 coding sequence is TGCGCCAGCAGCTTGCACAGCTCCCTCACAGATACGCAGTATTTT. The full variable domain, with the rest looked up from reference TRBV5-1 and TRBJ2-3, is KAGVTQTPRYLIKTRGQQVTLSCSPISGHRSVSWYQQTPGQGLQFLFEYFSETQRNKGNFPGRFSGRQFSNSRSEMNVSTLELGDSALYLCASSLHSSLTDTQYFGPGTRLTVL.